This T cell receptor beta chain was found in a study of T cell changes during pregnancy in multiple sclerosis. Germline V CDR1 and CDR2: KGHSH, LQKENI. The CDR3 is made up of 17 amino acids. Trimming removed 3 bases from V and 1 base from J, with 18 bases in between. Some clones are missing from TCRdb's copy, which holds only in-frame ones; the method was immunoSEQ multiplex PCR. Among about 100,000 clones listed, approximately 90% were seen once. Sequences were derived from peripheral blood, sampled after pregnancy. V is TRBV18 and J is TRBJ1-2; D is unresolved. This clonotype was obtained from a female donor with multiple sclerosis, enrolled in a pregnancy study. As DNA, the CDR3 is TGTGCCAGCTCACCCGAGGCGCGGGCCTTTATTAACTATGGCTACACCTTC. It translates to CASSPEARAFINYGYTF.